This T cell receptor beta chain was identified during a study of breast tumors, draining lymph nodes, adjacent tissues. Study observations and caveats: Compared with basal-like, luminal-like tumors shared significantly more repertoire with nontumor tissue.

This clonotype was found many times. What it recognizes is unknown. The lymph nodes were axillary draining lymph nodes from breast cancer patients. Using its own MiXCR run on the multiplex PCR reads, TCRdb lists one record per CDR3 protein. The sample carries some 170,000 distinct CDR3 sequences, roughly 35% recorded once. Germline CDR1 is MNHNS and CDR2 is SASEGT. Trimming cost V 1 base and J 3 bases, with 14 bases left between them. The CDR3 covers 16 residues. This TCR was recovered from a female donor with breast cancer. Some clones in this sample may be carry-over from other donors' samples. The chain is built from TRBV6-1 and TRBJ2-3, with D possibly called TRBD1 or TRBD2 (6 bases each). The sequencing sample was made of axillary lymph node tissue. The CDR3: CASSEDPGDTTDTQYF. The CDR3 DNA reads as TGTGCCAGCAGTGAAGATCCGGGGGACACTACAGATACGCAGTATTTT.